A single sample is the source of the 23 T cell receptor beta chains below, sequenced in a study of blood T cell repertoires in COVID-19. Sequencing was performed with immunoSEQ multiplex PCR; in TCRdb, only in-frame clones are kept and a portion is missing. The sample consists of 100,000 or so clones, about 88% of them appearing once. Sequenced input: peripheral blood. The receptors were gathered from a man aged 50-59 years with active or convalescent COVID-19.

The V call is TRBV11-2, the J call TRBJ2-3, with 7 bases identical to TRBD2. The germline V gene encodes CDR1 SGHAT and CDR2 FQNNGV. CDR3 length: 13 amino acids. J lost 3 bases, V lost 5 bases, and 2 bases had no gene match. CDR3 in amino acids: CASSNGGTDTQYF. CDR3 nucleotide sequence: TGTGCCAGCAGCAACGGGGGGACAGATACGCAGTATTTT. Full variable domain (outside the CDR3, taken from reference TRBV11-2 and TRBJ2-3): EAGVAQSPRYKIIEKRQSVAFWCNPISGHATLYWYQQILGQGPKLLIQFQNNGVVDDSQLPKDRFSAERLKGVDSTLKIQPAKLEDSAVYLCASSNGGTDTQYFGPGTRLTVL.

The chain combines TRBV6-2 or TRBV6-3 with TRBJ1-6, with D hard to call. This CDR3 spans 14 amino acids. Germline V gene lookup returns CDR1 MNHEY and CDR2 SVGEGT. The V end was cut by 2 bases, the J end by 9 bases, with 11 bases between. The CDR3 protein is CASSYNSGGSPLHF. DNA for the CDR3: TGTGCCAGCAGTTACAACTCAGGAGGTTCACCCCTCCACTTT.

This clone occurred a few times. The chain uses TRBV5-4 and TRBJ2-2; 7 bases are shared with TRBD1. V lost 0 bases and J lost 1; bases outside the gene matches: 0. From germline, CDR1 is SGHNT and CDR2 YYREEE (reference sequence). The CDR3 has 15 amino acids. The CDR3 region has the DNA TGTGCCAGCAGCTTGGGACAGGGGAACACCGGGGAGCTGTTTTTT. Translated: CASSLGQGNTGELFF. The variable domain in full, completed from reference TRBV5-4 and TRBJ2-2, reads ETGVTQSPTHLIKTRGQQVTLRCSSQSGHNTVSWYQQALGQGPQFIFQYYREEENGRGNFPPRFSGLQFPNYSSELNVNALELDDSALYLCASSLGQGNTGELFFGEGSRLTVL.

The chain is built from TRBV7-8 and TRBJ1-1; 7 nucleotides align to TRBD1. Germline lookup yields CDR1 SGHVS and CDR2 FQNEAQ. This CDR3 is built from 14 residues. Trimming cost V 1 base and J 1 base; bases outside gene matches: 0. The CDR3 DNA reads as TGTGCCAGCAGCTTAGGACAGGGGAACACTGAAGCTTTCTTT. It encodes CASSLGQGNTEAFF. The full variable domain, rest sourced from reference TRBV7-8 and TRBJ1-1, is GAGVSQSPRYKVAKRGQDVALRCDPISGHVSLFWYQQALGQGPEFLTYFQNEAQLDKSGLPSDRFFAERPEGSVSTLKIQRTQQEDSAVYLCASSLGQGNTEAFFGQGTRLTVV.

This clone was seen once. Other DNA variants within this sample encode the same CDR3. The CDR3 here is CASSIGTGGRETQYF. For the CDR3, the DNA is TGTGCCAGTAGTATAGGAACAGGGGGCCGTGAGACCCAGTACTTC. V usage is TRBV19 and J usage is TRBJ2-5; TRBD1 matches at 9 bases. This CDR3 has 15 amino acids. The junction had 5 bases not matched to a gene; V was cut back by 1 base and J by 5 bases. Germline V gene data show CDR1 as LNHDA and CDR2 as SQIVND (reference sequence).

The CDR3 DNA sequence: TGTGCCAGTAGTAGAACTAGCGGGGGGGCCGGGTTGAGCACAGATACGCAGTATTTT. Translation gives CASSRTSGGAGLSTDTQYF. This rearrangement joins TRBV19 to TRBJ2-3; 13 positions agree with TRBD2. Germline lookup yields CDR1 LNHDA and CDR2 SQIVND (reference sequence). V was pared by 4 bases and J by 0 bases, with 10 bases of the junction left unmatched. The CDR3 is 19 residues long.

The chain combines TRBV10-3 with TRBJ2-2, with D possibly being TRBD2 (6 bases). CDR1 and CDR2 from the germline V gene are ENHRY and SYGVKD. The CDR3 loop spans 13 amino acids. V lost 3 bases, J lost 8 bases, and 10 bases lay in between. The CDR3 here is CAISEQEGGELFF. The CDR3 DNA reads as TGTGCCATCAGTGAACAGGAGGGGGGGGAGCTGTTTTTT.

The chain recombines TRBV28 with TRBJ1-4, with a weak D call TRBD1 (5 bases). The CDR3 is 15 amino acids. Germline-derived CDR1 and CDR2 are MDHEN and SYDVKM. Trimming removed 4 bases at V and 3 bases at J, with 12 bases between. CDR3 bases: TGTGCCAGCAGTTCACCACAGGCTCCTAATGAAAAACTGTTTTTT. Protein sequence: CASSSPQAPNEKLFF.

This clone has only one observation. CDR3 in DNA: TGTGCCAGCAGCTTGGGACTAGCGGGGGAAACCGGGGAGCTGTTTTTT. It encodes CASSLGLAGETGELFF. The rearrangement uses TRBV5-6 and TRBJ2-2; TRBD2 agrees at 12 bases. V lost 0 bases, J lost 5 bases, and 2 bases stayed unmatched. The CDR3 is 16 amino acids. The germline gives CDR1 SGHDT, CDR2 YYEEEE. The variable domain in full, completed from reference TRBV5-6 and TRBJ2-2, reads DAGVTQSPTHLIKTRGQQVTLRCSPKSGHDTVSWYQQALGQGPQFIFQYYEEEERQRGNFPDRFSGHQFPNYSSELNVNALLLGDSALYLCASSLGLAGETGELFFGEGSRLTVL.

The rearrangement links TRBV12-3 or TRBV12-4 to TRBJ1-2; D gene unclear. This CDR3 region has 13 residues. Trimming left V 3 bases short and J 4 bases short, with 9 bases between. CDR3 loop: CASSLSVTYGYTF. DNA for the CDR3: TGTGCCAGCAGTTTGTCAGTTACCTATGGCTACACCTTC.

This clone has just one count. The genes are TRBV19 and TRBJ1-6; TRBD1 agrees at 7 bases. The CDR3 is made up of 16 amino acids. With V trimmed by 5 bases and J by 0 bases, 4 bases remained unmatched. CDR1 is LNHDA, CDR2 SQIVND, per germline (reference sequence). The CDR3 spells CASSGTVSSYNSPLHF. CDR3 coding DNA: TGTGCCAGTAGTGGGACAGTCAGCTCCTATAATTCACCCCTCCACTTT.

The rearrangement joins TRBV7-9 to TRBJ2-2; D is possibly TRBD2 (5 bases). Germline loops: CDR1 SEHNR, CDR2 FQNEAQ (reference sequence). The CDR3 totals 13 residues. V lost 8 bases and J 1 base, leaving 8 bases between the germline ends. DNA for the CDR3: TGTGCCAGCGTTGGAGGGAACACCGGGGAGCTGTTTTTT. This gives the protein CASVGGNTGELFF.

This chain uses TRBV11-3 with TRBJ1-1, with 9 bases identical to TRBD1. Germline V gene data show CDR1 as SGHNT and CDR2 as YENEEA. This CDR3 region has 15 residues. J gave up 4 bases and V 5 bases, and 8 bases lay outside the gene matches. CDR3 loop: CASSATGTGTTEAFF. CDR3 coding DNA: TGTGCCAGCAGCGCAACCGGGACAGGGACCACTGAAGCTTTCTTT. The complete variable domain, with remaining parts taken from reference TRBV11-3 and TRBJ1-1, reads EAGVVQSPRYKIIEKKQPVAFWCNPISGHNTLYWYLQNLGQGPELLIRYENEEAVDDSQLPKDRFSAERLKGVDSTLKIQPAELGDSAVYLCASSATGTGTTEAFFGQGTRLTVV.

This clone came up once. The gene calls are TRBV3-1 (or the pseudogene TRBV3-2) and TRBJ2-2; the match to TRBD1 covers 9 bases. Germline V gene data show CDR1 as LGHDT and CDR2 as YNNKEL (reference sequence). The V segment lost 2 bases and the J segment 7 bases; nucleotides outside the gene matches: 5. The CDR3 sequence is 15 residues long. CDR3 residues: CASSQTGGYIGELFF. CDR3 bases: TGTGCCAGCAGCCAAACAGGGGGCTATATCGGGGAGCTGTTTTTT.

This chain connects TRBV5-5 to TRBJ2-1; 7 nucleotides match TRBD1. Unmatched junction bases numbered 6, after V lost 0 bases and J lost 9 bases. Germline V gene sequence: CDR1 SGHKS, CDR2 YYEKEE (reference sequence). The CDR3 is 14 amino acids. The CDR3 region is CASSLATGEVEQFF. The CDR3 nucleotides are TGTGCCAGCAGCTTGGCCACAGGGGAAGTTGAGCAGTTCTTC.

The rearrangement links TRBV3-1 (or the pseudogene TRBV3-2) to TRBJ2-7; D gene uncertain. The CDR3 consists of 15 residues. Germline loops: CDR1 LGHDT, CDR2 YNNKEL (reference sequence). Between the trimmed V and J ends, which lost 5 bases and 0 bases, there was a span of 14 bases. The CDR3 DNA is TGTGCCAGCAGCTTCGGAGAGTCCCGCTCCTACGAGCAGTACTTC. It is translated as CASSFGESRSYEQYF.

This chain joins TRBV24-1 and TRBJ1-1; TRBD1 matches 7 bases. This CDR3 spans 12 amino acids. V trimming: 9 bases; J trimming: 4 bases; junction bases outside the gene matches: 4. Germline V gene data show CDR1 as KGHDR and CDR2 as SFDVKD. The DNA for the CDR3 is TGTGCCACCCGACAGGGTGGCACTGAAGCTTTCTTT. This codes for CATRQGGTEAFF.

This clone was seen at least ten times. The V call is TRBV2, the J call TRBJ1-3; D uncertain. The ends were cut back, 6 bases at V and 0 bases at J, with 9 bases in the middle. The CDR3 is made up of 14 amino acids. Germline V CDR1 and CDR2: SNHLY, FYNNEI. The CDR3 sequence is CASRSPSSGNTIYF. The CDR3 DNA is TGTGCCAGCAGGAGTCCTAGCTCTGGAAACACCATATATTTT.

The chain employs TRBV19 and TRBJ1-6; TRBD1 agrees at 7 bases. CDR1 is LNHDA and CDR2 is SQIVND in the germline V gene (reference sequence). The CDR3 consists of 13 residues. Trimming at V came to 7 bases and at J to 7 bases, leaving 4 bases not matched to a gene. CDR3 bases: TGTGCCAGTAAAGGACAGGCAAATTCACCCCTCCACTTT. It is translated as CASKGQANSPLHF.

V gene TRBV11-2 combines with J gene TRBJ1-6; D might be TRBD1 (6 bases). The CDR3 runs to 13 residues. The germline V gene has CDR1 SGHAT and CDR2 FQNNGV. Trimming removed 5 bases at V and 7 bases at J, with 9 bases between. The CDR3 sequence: CASSIQGNSPLHF. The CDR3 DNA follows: TGTGCCAGCAGCATCCAGGGGAATTCACCCCTCCACTTT.

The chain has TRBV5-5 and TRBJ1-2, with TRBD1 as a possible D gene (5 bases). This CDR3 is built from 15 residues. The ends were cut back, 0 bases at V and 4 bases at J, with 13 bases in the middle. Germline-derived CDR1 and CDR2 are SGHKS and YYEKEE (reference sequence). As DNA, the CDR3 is TGTGCCAGCAGCTTGGGTCAGGACATCAGCTATGGCTACACCTTC. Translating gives CASSLGQDISYGYTF. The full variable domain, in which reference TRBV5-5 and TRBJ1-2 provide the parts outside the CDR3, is DAGVTQSPTHLIKTRGQQVTLRCSPISGHKSVSWYQQVLGQGPQFIFQYYEKEERGRGNFPDRFSARQFPNYSSELNVNALLLGDSALYLCASSLGQDISYGYTFGSGTRLTVV.

The CDR3 DNA reads TGTGCCATCAGTCCGACAGGGTCGATCAATGAGCAGTTCTTC. It codes for CAISPTGSINEQFF. The chain is built from TRBV10-3 and TRBJ2-1, with 7 bases lining up with TRBD1. Germline lookup yields CDR1 ENHRY and CDR2 SYGVKD. This CDR3 has 14 residues. V lost 5 bases to trimming and J lost 6 bases; unmatched junction nucleotides: 7.

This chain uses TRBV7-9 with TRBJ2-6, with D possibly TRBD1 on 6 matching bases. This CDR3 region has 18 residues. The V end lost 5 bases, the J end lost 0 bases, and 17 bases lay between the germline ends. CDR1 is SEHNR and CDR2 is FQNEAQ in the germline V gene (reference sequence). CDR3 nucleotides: TGTGCCAGCAGCAAGGACAGCTTCCCCTCCTCTGGGGCCAACGTCCTGACTTTC. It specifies CASSKDSFPSSGANVLTF.